This is a list of T cell receptor beta chains from one sample in a study of glioma-infiltrating T cells. Using its own MiXCR run on the multiplex PCR reads, TCRdb lists one record per CDR3 protein. The table includes under 150,000 distinct CDR3 sequences, about 39% detected once. Material: glioma tissue, nonneoplastic brain tissue, or PBMCs (not recorded which). The receptor source for this set is a human donor with low-grade glioma or glioblastoma, undergoing nonglioma brain surgery, or in good health (not recorded which). CDR3s include the opening cysteine and the closing phenylalanine or tryptophan. A D gene is named only where the DNA matches it firmly. Where a row states a size, it is once, few, many or the class of an expanded clone; other rows omit it.

D,size,J,V,CDR3,DNA
NA,NA,TRBJ2-5,TRBV28,CASRSSQETQYF,TGTGCCAGCCGTAGCAGCCAAGAGACCCAGTACTTC
TRBD2,NA,TRBJ2-3,TRBV4-1,CASSQEKLSSGVRYF,TGCGCCAGCAGCCAAGAAAAGTTGTCTAGCGGTGTCCGGTATTTT
TRBD1,NA,TRBJ2-3,TRBV6-1,CASTDDRGPDTQYF,TGTGCCAGCACTGATGACAGGGGTCCAGATACGCAGTATTTT
NA,NA,TRBJ2-7,TRBV4-1,CASRQLLKSYEQYF,TGCGCCAGCCGCCAACTTTTGAAATCCTACGAGCAGTACTTC
NA,NA,TRBJ2-7,TRBV5-1,CASRDLDSDEQYF,TGCGCCAGCCGGGACTTAGACTCGGACGAGCAGTACTTC
TRBD2,NA,TRBJ2-3,TRBV27,CASSLLAVGDTQYF,TGTGCCAGCAGTTTGCTAGCGGTAGGAGATACGCAGTATTTT
TRBD1,few,TRBJ2-5,TRBV29-1,CSAPLTGLSETQYF,TGCAGCGCACCCTTGACAGGGCTGTCAGAGACCCAGTACTTC
NA,NA,TRBJ2-7,TRBV4-3,CASSQGAVISSYEQYF,TGCGCCAGCAGCCAAGGAGCAGTCATCAGTTCCTACGAGCAGTACTTC
TRBD1,few,TRBJ2-7,TRBV6-6,CASSYVAQGGQEQYF,TGTGCCAGCAGTTACGTTGCACAGGGGGGTCAAGAGCAGTACTTC
TRBD2,NA,TRBJ2-3,TRBV7-2,CASSQSSGGTDTQYF,TGTGCCAGCAGCCAATCAAGCGGGGGCACAGATACGCAGTATTTT
NA,once,TRBJ2-3,TRBV18,CASSPRYDTQYF,TGTGCCAGCTCACCACGATATGATACGCAGTATTTT
NA,NA,TRBJ2-5,TRBV7-2,CASSSGGGGLGETQYF,TGTGCCAGCAGCTCGGGCGGAGGGGGATTAGGGGAGACCCAGTACTTC
NA,few,TRBJ2-1,TRBV11-3,CASSLGGSSYNEQFF,TGTGCCAGCAGCTTAGGCGGAAGCTCCTACAATGAGCAGTTCTTC
TRBD2,NA,TRBJ2-3,TRBV20-1,CSARPGGARTDTQYF,TGCAGTGCTAGGCCGGGGGGGGCCCGCACAGATACGCAGTATTTT
NA,once,TRBJ2-3,TRBV7-2,CASSLAGLRKDTQYF,TGTGCCAGCAGCTTAGCGGGACTTCGAAAAGATACGCAGTATTTT
NA,NA,TRBJ2-7,TRBV20-1,CSAYLGPVQYF,TGCAGTGCCTACCTAGGACCGGTGCAGTACTTC
NA,few,TRBJ2-1,TRBV24-1,CATSGVSSYNEQFF,TGTGCCACCAGTGGGGTTAGCTCCTACAATGAGCAGTTCTTC
NA,NA,TRBJ1-5,TRBV19,CASSVTPNSNQPQHF,TGTGCCAGTAGTGTGACACCGAATAGCAATCAGCCCCAGCATTTT